The 32 T cell receptor beta chains listed next were all sequenced from one sample in a study of T-cell memory formation after mild COVID-19. TCRdb passed the 5' RACE reads through MiXCR, listing each CDR3 protein once. The table lists about 360,000 distinct CDR3 sequences, approximately 15% of them singletons. What was sequenced was PBMCs or a T cell subset sorted from them (not recorded which). These receptors all come from a man aged 18-30 years who had mild COVID-19 (a few samples of this study predate the infection). Cell type and time point are not known.

This clonotype has a handful of counts. This rearrangement joins TRBV4-1 to TRBJ1-2; 12 positions agree with TRBD1. There are 19 residues in the CDR3. Germline CDR1 is MGHRA and CDR2 is YSYEKL. J lost 3 bases, V lost 1 base, and 12 bases had no gene match. CDR3 bases: TGCGCCAGCAGCCAAGGGGGACCGGGACAGGGGGCAAGGGACTATGGCTACACCTTC. It is translated as CASSQGGPGQGARDYGYTF.

This clonotype was seen a few times. The V gene is TRBV29-1, the J gene TRBJ1-5; the D gene is possibly TRBD1 (5 bases). Germline V CDR1 and CDR2: SQVTM, ANQGSEA. The CDR3 loop spans 13 amino acids. The V end lost 6 bases, the J end lost 6 bases, and 15 bases lay between the germline ends. The CDR3 sequence: CSVREQESQPQHF. DNA for the CDR3: TGCAGCGTAAGGGAACAGGAGTCTCAGCCCCAGCATTTT.

This clonotype was observed many times. The chain couples TRBV5-5 to TRBJ1-2; 8 nucleotides line up with TRBD1. Germline V gene data show CDR1 as SGHKS and CDR2 as YYEKEE (reference sequence). This CDR3 is 14 amino acids long. J gave up 7 bases and V 3 bases, and 8 bases lay outside the gene matches. The CDR3: CASSYRGQGFGYTF. CDR3 nucleotide sequence: TGTGCCAGCAGCTACCGTGGACAGGGATTTGGCTACACCTTC. The whole variable domain, filled in from reference TRBV5-5 and TRBJ1-2, reads DAGVTQSPTHLIKTRGQQVTLRCSPISGHKSVSWYQQVLGQGPQFIFQYYEKEERGRGNFPDRFSARQFPNYSSELNVNALLLGDSALYLCASSYRGQGFGYTFGSGTRLTVV.

The rearrangement links TRBV5-1 to TRBJ1-1, with 9 bases that match TRBD1. Trimming removed 2 bases from V and 6 bases from J; junction bases left unmatched: 2. Germline V gives CDR1 SGHRS, CDR2 YFSETQ. The CDR3 is 13 residues long. CDR3 protein: CASSLQGASEAFF. Here the CDR3 DNA reads TGCGCCAGCAGCTTACAGGGGGCGTCTGAAGCTTTCTTT.

This clonotype appeared many times. This chain uses TRBV7-3 with TRBJ2-3, with D unclear. Trimming pared 2 bases from V and 1 base from J, leaving 4 bases between. The germline V gene has CDR1 SGHTA and CDR2 FQGTGA. The CDR3 loop spans 13 amino acids. The CDR3 DNA reads TGTGCCAGCAGCTTATCCCGCACAGATACGCAGTATTTT. It encodes CASSLSRTDTQYF.

Only a few counts were recorded for this clonotype. The chain combines TRBV10-3 with TRBJ1-6, with D maybe TRBD1 (6 bases). CDR1 ENHRY and CDR2 SYGVKD come from the germline V gene. This CDR3 region has 14 residues. Trimming stripped 7 bases from V and 8 bases from J, with 15 bases between. The DNA for the CDR3 is TGTGCCATCACCGAAAGGGACATGGATTCACCCCTCCACTTT. This translates into CAITERDMDSPLHF.

Relative to its sample, this clonotype is medium-sized (0.01 to 0.1%). The genes are TRBV2 and TRBJ1-1; 7 bases fit TRBD1. Germline assignment: CDR1 SNHLY and CDR2 FYNNEI. The CDR3 loop spans 14 amino acids. V shed 5 bases, J shed 2 bases, and the junction held 5 bases outside the gene matches. The CDR3 nucleotides read TGTGCCAGCAGTCTCAGACAGGGAAACACTGAAGCTTTCTTT. It yields the protein CASSLRQGNTEAFF.

The chain has TRBV6-4 and TRBJ2-1, with 9 bases identical to TRBD2. Germline V CDR1 and CDR2: MRHNA, SNTAGT. This CDR3 spans 16 amino acids. With V trimmed by 5 bases and J by 7 bases, 12 bases remained unmatched. DNA of the CDR3: TGTGCCAGCAGTATAGCCGGGACTAGCAATATGAATGAGCAGTTCTTC. This gives the protein CASSIAGTSNMNEQFF.

This clonotype was found many times. The V gene is TRBV7-2, the J gene TRBJ1-2, with D hard to call. Trimming pared 2 bases from V and 2 bases from J, leaving 9 bases between. CDR1 is SGHTA and CDR2 is FQGNSA in the germline V gene. The CDR3 covers 14 residues. CDR3 region: CASSLSGLNYGYTF. The CDR3 DNA is TGTGCCAGCAGCTTATCAGGACTAAACTATGGCTACACCTTC. Together with reference TRBV7-2 and TRBJ1-2, the CDR3 gives the full variable domain: GAGVSQSPSNKVTEKGKDVELRCDPISGHTALYWYRQSLGQGLEFLIYFQGNSAPDKSGLPSDRFSAERTGGSVSTLTIQRTQQEDSAVYLCASSLSGLNYGYTFGSGTRLTVV.

This clonotype came up a few times. J is TRBJ1-2 and V is TRBV10-3, with no clear D. Germline V CDR1 and CDR2: ENHRY, SYGVKD. Trimming shortened V by 5 bases and J by 8 bases, and 15 bases separated the two germline ends. This CDR3 has 13 residues. For the CDR3, the DNA is TGTGCCATCAGTTCCGGACTCCTAGGCGGCTACACCTTC. It is translated as CAISSGLLGGYTF.

This sequence joins TRBV4-1 and TRBJ2-3; tentative D call: TRBD2 (7 bases). CDR3 length equals 16 residues. Germline V gene lookup returns CDR1 MGHRA and CDR2 YSYEKL. Deletions cut 4 bases from V and 2 bases from J, with 16 bases between. CDR3 in amino acids: CASSPRGLRNTDTQYF. The CDR3 nucleotides are TGCGCCAGCAGCCCCAGGGGACTAAGAAACACAGATACGCAGTATTTT.

In this sample, this clonotype turned up a few times. The chain carries TRBV28 and TRBJ1-2, with no clear D. V gave up 5 bases and J gave up 0 bases, with 13 bases separating them. Looked up from germline, CDR1 is MDHEN and CDR2 is SYDVKM. The CDR3 is 15 residues long. The CDR3 coding sequence is TGTGCCAGCAGTGCCCCGGCGGGCGCTAACTATGGCTACACCTTC. Its protein product is CASSAPAGANYGYTF.

This clonotype was seen many times. At one end, the junction sequence differs from germline, possibly due to a read error. The chain links TRBV7-7 to TRBJ1-1; D is unresolved. This CDR3 is 14 amino acids long. Looked up from germline, CDR1 is SSHAT and CDR2 is FNYEAQ (reference sequence). The CDR3 is CASSSAPQNTEAFF. In DNA, the CDR3 is TGTGCTAGCAGCTCCGCTCCCCAGAACACTGAAGCTTTCTTT.

The V and J genes are TRBV6-5 and TRBJ2-1; D is possibly TRBD2 (7 bases). The V end was cut by 0 bases, the J end by 6 bases, with 12 bases between. Germline-derived CDR1 and CDR2 are MNHEY and SVGAGI. The CDR3 length is 15 residues. The CDR3 region has the DNA TGTGCCAGCAGTTACTCGACGAGGGGGGGCAATGAGCAGTTCTTC. Its protein product is CASSYSTRGGNEQFF.

The V call is TRBV29-1, the J call TRBJ2-1, with 16 nucleotides matching TRBD2. Per germline, CDR1 SQVTM and CDR2 ANQGSEA. The CDR3 consists of 14 residues. With 6 bases clipped from V and 8 bases from J, the junction kept 4 bases outside the gene matches. The CDR3 spells CSVGLAGGPYEQFF. CDR3 nucleotide sequence: TGCAGCGTGGGACTAGCGGGAGGGCCTTATGAGCAGTTCTTC.

Only a few counts were recorded for this clonotype. V usage is TRBV27 and J usage is TRBJ1-1; a weak D match, TRBD1 (6 bases). The V gene lost 6 bases and the J gene lost 5 bases, with 16 bases spanning the gap. The CDR3 totals 14 residues. The germline gives CDR1 MNHEY, CDR2 SMNVEV (reference sequence). The CDR3 DNA is TGTGCCAGCAGGGCACAGGGTTGGCGAACTGAAGCTTTCTTT. Translated: CASRAQGWRTEAFF.

This rearrangement joins TRBV11-2 to TRBJ2-7; the match to TRBD2 covers 7 bases. J gave up 0 bases and V 7 bases, and 12 bases lay outside the gene matches. This CDR3 has 16 residues. CDR1 and CDR2 from the germline V gene are SGHAT and FQNNGV. The CDR3 here is CASTGYGRGISYEQYF. CDR3 DNA: TGTGCCAGCACCGGATATGGGCGGGGGATCTCCTACGAGCAGTACTTC.

This clonotype showed up just a few times. V is TRBV11-2 and J is TRBJ1-4; D is unresolved. Germline values: CDR1 SGHAT, CDR2 FQNNGV. CDR3 length equals 16 residues. V was clipped by 5 bases and J by 0 bases, with 13 bases between them. CDR3 amino acids: CASSRSTYATNEKLFF. CDR3 bases: TGTGCCAGCAGCAGATCCACCTATGCAACTAATGAAAAACTGTTTTTT.

In its sample, this clonotype was seen many times. The chain joins TRBV29-1 to TRBJ2-2; D possibly corresponds to TRBD1 (7 bases). The CDR3 totals 19 residues. Germline V gene lookup returns CDR1 SQVTM and CDR2 ANQGSEA. With 0 bases removed from V and 4 bases from J, the gap between germline ends came to 24 bases. As DNA, the CDR3 is TGCAGCGTTGAAGATCCATTTAACGGAGGGACAGTAAGCACCGGGGAGCTGTTTTTT. Amino acid sequence: CSVEDPFNGGTVSTGELFF.

Many counts were recorded for this clonotype. This chain uses TRBV7-2 with TRBJ2-1; the D is unclear. V was trimmed by 1 base and J by 15 bases, leaving 10 bases between them. Germline CDR1 reads SGHTA; CDR2 reads FQGNSA. The CDR3 covers 11 residues. The CDR3, as DNA: TGTGCCAGCAGCTTAGAAGTGGCCCCGTTCTTC. It codes for CASSLEVAPFF.

This clonotype was seen repeatedly, ten times or more. The chain employs TRBV7-8 and TRBJ2-2, with 7 bases lining up with TRBD1. Trimming cost V 2 bases and J 6 bases; bases outside gene matches: 0. The CDR3 covers 13 residues. The germline V gene encodes CDR1 SGHVS and CDR2 FQNEAQ. CDR3 coding DNA: TGTGCCAGCAGCTTAAGGGGGCCCGGGGAGCTGTTTTTT. Its protein product is CASSLRGPGELFF.

The chain recombines TRBV25-1 with TRBJ2-3; D gene ambiguous. The ends were cut back, 5 bases at V and 0 bases at J, with 6 bases in the middle. CDR1 MGHDK and CDR2 SYGVNS come from the germline V gene. CDR3 length equals 13 residues. The CDR3 DNA follows: TGTGCCAGCAGTAAATCCAGCACAGATACGCAGTATTTT. Translated, it gives CASSKSSTDTQYF.

The V call is TRBV5-1, the J call TRBJ1-1; no clear D. V was clipped by 1 base and J by 0 bases, with 7 bases between them. The CDR3 has 14 residues. Per germline, CDR1 SGHRS and CDR2 YFSETQ. The CDR3 coding sequence is TGCGCCAGCAGCTTGCAGGTTATGAACACTGAAGCTTTCTTT. Encoded protein: CASSLQVMNTEAFF. Drawing the rest from reference TRBV5-1 and TRBJ1-1, the complete variable domain is KAGVTQTPRYLIKTRGQQVTLSCSPISGHRSVSWYQQTPGQGLQFLFEYFSETQRNKGNFPGRFSGRQFSNSRSEMNVSTLELGDSALYLCASSLQVMNTEAFFGQGTRLTVV.

This clonotype was counted only a few times. The chain employs TRBV4-1 and TRBJ1-2; weak D call: TRBD1 (6 bases). V dropped 1 base and J dropped 3 bases, with 12 bases sitting between them. Germline CDR1 is MGHRA and CDR2 is YSYEKL. The CDR3 extends over 15 amino acids. CDR3 loop: CASSQVAGGHYGYTF. For the CDR3, the DNA is TGCGCCAGCAGCCAAGTTGCCGGGGGGCACTATGGCTACACCTTC.

This clonotype was seen ten or more times. The J gene is TRBJ2-4, the V gene TRBV7-8; D possibly corresponds to TRBD2 (6 bases). V lost 2 bases and J 11 bases, leaving 22 bases between the germline ends. The V gene's germline CDR1 is SGHVS and CDR2 FQNEAQ. CDR3 length: 16 residues. CDR3 sequence reads: CASSLWRDLGKGFQYF. The CDR3 nucleotides are TGTGCCAGCAGCTTATGGCGGGACCTCGGAAAAGGGTTTCAGTACTTC.

The V and J genes are TRBV12-3 or TRBV12-4 and TRBJ1-2; possibly TRBD1 for D (6 bases). The CDR3 length is 13 residues. Between the trimmed V and J ends, which lost 4 bases and 8 bases, there was a span of 14 bases. The CDR3 nucleotides read TGTGCCAGCAGTTCTCAGGGGACGGGGGGCTACACCTTC. Translating it yields CASSSQGTGGYTF.

The rearrangement uses TRBV2 and TRBJ2-2; D may be TRBD1 (6 bases). The CDR3 consists of 15 residues. Trimming took off 2 bases at V and 6 bases at J, with 13 bases between the two ends. The germline CDR1 and CDR2 sequences are SNHLY and FYNNEI. In DNA form, the CDR3 reads TGTGCCAGCAGTGAACAGGGCCAGGGGTCCGGGGAGCTGTTTTTT. Residues: CASSEQGQGSGELFF.

This clonotype was seen a handful of times. The V call is TRBV4-2, the J call TRBJ2-5, with TRBD2 as a possible D gene (7 bases). CDR1 and CDR2 (germline): LGHNA, YNFKEQ. The CDR3 runs to 17 residues. V lost 0 bases to trimming and J lost 6 bases, with 20 bases between them. The CDR3 bases are TGTGCCAGCAGCCAAGAGGGAGGCGTGGCGGGGGCACAGACCCAGTACTTC. Amino acids: CASSQEGGVAGAQTQYF.

V is TRBV6-6 and J is TRBJ1-3, with 10 bases matching TRBD1. CDR1 is MNHNY, CDR2 SVGAGI, per germline (reference sequence). V lost 5 bases, J lost 3 bases, and 22 bases stayed unmatched. This CDR3 region has 21 residues. CDR3 DNA sequence: TGTGCCAGCAGTCCATCCCGGGGACAGGGGTATATGAGAATCGTTGGAAACACCATATATTTT. Translation: CASSPSRGQGYMRIVGNTIYF.

This clonotype was detected ten times or more. The rearrangement links TRBV6-6 to TRBJ2-1; 7 bases are shared with TRBD1. The CDR3 has 18 amino acids. V shed 0 bases, J shed 5 bases, and the junction held 13 bases outside the gene matches. Germline loops: CDR1 MNHNY, CDR2 SVGAGI (reference sequence). CDR3 loop: CASSYSRRTGTANNEQFF. Written as DNA, the CDR3 is TGTGCCAGCAGTTACTCCCGCCGGACAGGAACGGCCAACAATGAGCAGTTCTTC.

This clonotype was observed a few times. The chain couples TRBV3-1 to TRBJ2-4; D gene uncertain. The CDR3 covers 14 residues. Germline loops: CDR1 LGHDT, CDR2 YNNKEL (reference sequence). The ends were cut back, 5 bases at V and 4 bases at J, with 12 bases in the middle. CDR3 nucleotide sequence: TGTGCCAGCAGCTACAGTGAGGTTAAAAACATTCAGTACTTC. This encodes CASSYSEVKNIQYF.

This clonotype has just a few counts. The genes are TRBV11-3 and TRBJ2-1; D is ambiguous. V lost 5 bases and J 7 bases, leaving 12 bases between the germline ends. The CDR3 totals 13 residues. Germline V CDR1 and CDR2: SGHNT, YENEEA. The CDR3 DNA follows: TGTGCCAGCAGCCCCCAAGGTTGGAATGAGCAGTTCTTC. Encoded protein: CASSPQGWNEQFF.